Presented here are 29 T cell receptor beta chains from one specimen sequenced in a study of tumor and adjacent non-tumor tissue in lung cancer. The library came from three nested PCR rounds adapted from ARM-PCR protocols. Each CDR3 protein is one row after TCRdb ran MiXCR on the multiplex PCR reads. Of nearly 50,000 distinct CDR3 sequences in the sample, around 67% were seen once. This sample's RNA came from whole unsorted tissue. More than 3 cm separated this lung sample from the edge of the tumor. The specimen was distant non-tumor lung tissue. These receptors all come from an older woman with non-small cell lung cancer.

Worth noting for this clonotype: This may come from a read error, since a much larger clone is one base off. The rearrangement links TRBV20-1 to TRBJ2-7; D is perhaps TRBD1 or TRBD2 (5 bases each). This CDR3 comprises 13 residues. Per germline, CDR1 DFQATT and CDR2 SNEGSKA (reference sequence). Here the CDR3 DNA reads TGCTGTGCCGAGAGGGGCCTGAGCTACGAGCAGTACTTC. This translates into CCAERGLSYEQYF.

As to this clonotype: This could be a read error, since a much larger clone is one nucleotide away. V gene TRBV11-3 combines with J gene TRBJ2-1; D not certain. V dropped 4 bases and J dropped 6 bases, with 16 bases sitting between them. Germline V gene data show CDR1 as SGHNT and CDR2 as YENEEA. This CDR3 is built from 15 residues. The CDR3 loop is CASSYSSSASNEQFF. CDR3 in DNA: TGTGCCAGCAGCTACTCATCCTCGGCTAGCAATGAGCAGTTCTTC. The full variable domain, its missing parts supplied by reference TRBV11-3 and TRBJ2-1, is EAGVVQSPRYKIIEKKQPVAFWCNPISGHNTLYWYLQNLGQGPELLIRYENEEAVDDSQLPKDRFSAERLKGVDSTLKIQPAELGDSAVYLCASSYSSSASNEQFFGPGTRLTVL.

The rearrangement links TRBV4-2 to TRBJ2-1; D may correspond to TRBD1 or TRBD2 (5 bases each). CDR3 length: 15 residues. V was trimmed by 9 bases and J by 9 bases, leaving 24 bases between them. CDR1 LGHNA and CDR2 YNFKEQ come from the germline V gene. As DNA, the CDR3 is TGTGCCAGTAGTCAAGATGGGACGGAGAACAGTGAGCAGTTCTTC. Translation: CASSQDGTENSEQFF.

The chain couples TRBV20-1 to TRBJ2-7; D not resolved. The V end was cut by 6 bases, the J end by 0 bases, with 15 bases between. The CDR3 length is 14 residues. Germline-derived CDR1 and CDR2 are DFQATT and SNEGSKA (reference sequence). The CDR3 is CSAAETQSSYEQYF. CDR3 DNA: TGCAGTGCGGCCGAGACACAAAGCTCCTACGAGCAGTACTTC.

A few counts support this clonotype. V gene TRBV10-1 combines with J gene TRBJ1-1; possible D gene TRBD1, 6 bases. Germline V gene data show CDR1 as WNHNN and CDR2 as SYGVQD (reference sequence). The CDR3 is 15 residues long. The germline V and J ends were trimmed by 0 bases and 1 base, with 9 bases remaining between them. The CDR3 here is CASSESEGGNTEAFF. DNA for the CDR3: TGCGCCAGCAGTGAGTCTGAAGGGGGGAACACTGAAGCTTTCTTT.

Regarding this clonotype: A much larger clone differs from this one at a single base, so this may be a read error. The chain is built from TRBV6-4 and TRBJ2-2; possible D gene TRBD2, 6 bases. The CDR3 has 15 residues. Germline CDR1 reads MRHNA; CDR2 reads SNTAGT. The CDR3 sequence is CASSEFPENTGGLFF. CDR3 DNA: TGTGCCAGCAGTGAATTCCCAGAGAACACCGGGGGGCTGTTTTTT.

In its sample, this clonotype was seen a few times. A single base separates this from a much larger clone, so it may be a read error. Since no conserved phenylalanine or tryptophan closes the CDR3, a read error is the likely cause. The chain carries TRBV28 and TRBJ2-3, with 10 bases aligning to TRBD1. CDR1 is MDHEN, CDR2 SYDVKM, per germline. J lost 4 bases, V lost 3 bases, and 1 base had no gene match. The CDR3 totals 14 residues. CDR3 nucleotides: TGTGCCAGCAGTTTCGGGACAGGGGCAGATACGCAGTATTCT. Translated, it gives CASSFGTGADTQYS.

About this clonotype itself: As the CDR3 is not closed by the conserved phenylalanine or tryptophan, this likely results from a read error. The limits of the CDR3 on the DNA are not certain, so only TCRdb's listed CDR3 is given. The rearrangement joins TRBV28 to TRBJ1-2; the table names TRBD1, a call not compared with the DNA. The CDR3 numbers 14 amino acids, ends counted. The germline CDR1 and CDR2 sequences are MDHEN and SYDVKM. CDR3 protein: CASSLLGQGRGYIL.

Concerning this clonotype: A much larger clone is a single base away; this may be a read error. The J gene is TRBJ2-7, the V gene TRBV20-1; TRBD2 aligns across 10 bases. V was clipped by 0 bases and J by 5 bases; unmatched bases: 7. Germline V CDR1 and CDR2: DFQATT, SNEGSKA (reference sequence). This CDR3 spans 15 amino acids. The CDR3 is CSARDQAAGGNEQYF. In nucleotides, the CDR3 is TGCAGTGCTAGAGATCAAGCAGCGGGAGGGAACGAGCAGTACTTC.

Many counts were recorded for this clonotype. The chain combines TRBV20-1 with TRBJ1-6; D is undetermined. V was shortened by 6 bases and J by 11 bases, with 20 bases between the two germline ends. Germline CDR1 DFQATT, CDR2 SNEGSKA (reference sequence). This CDR3 is built from 14 residues. CDR3 residues: CSAKVGGKFPPLHF. The CDR3 region has the DNA TGCAGTGCCAAAGTCGGAGGGAAGTTTCCACCCCTCCACTTT.

Comment on this clonotype: Relative to the germline gene, one junction end is altered; a read error may explain this. V is TRBV5-4 and J is TRBJ1-5; D might be TRBD1 (5 bases). Germline loops: CDR1 SGHNT, CDR2 YYREEE (reference sequence). This CDR3 contains 15 residues. The CDR3 coding sequence is TGTGCCAGCAGCTTTGGGGGACGGGTGAATCAGCCCCAACATTTT. Protein product: CASSFGGRVNQPQHF. Combining the CDR3 with reference TRBV5-4 and TRBJ1-5 gives the whole variable domain ETGVTQSPTHLIKTRGQQVTLRCSSQSGHNTVSWYQQALGQGPQFIFQYYREEENGRGNFPPRFSGLQFPNYSSELNVNALELDDSALYLCASSFGGRVNQPQHFGDGTRLSIL.

This clonotype was recorded at least ten times. The chain is built from TRBV10-1 and TRBJ2-1; TRBD2 agrees at 9 bases. J lost 5 bases, V lost 4 bases, and 3 bases had no gene match. In germline, CDR1 is WNHNN, CDR2 SYGVQD (reference sequence). The CDR3 is 14 residues long. Here the CDR3 reads CASSVAGDDNEQFF. The CDR3 coding sequence is TGCGCCAGCAGTGTAGCGGGAGACGACAATGAGCAGTTCTTC.

Note on this clonotype: A much larger clone lies one base from this, so it may be a read error. The chain employs TRBV5-1 and TRBJ2-7; 7 bases are shared with TRBD1. The CDR3 loop spans 12 amino acids. Per germline, CDR1 SGHRS and CDR2 YFSETQ. CDR3 in amino acids: CASRRDRDERYF. CDR3 coding DNA: TGCGCCAGCAGACGTGACAGGGACGAGCGGTACTTC.

To note about this clonotype: A much larger clone differs from this one at a single base, so this may be a read error. CDR3 sequence reads: CSVGVVGRETQYF. The CDR3 bases are TGCAGTGTTGGGGTAGTGGGGCGAGAGACCCAGTACTTC. The chain is built from TRBV20-1 and TRBJ2-5, with D maybe TRBD1 (5 bases). The germline V and J ends were trimmed by 7 bases and 4 bases, with 16 bases remaining between them. The CDR3 contains 13 residues. Germline CDR1 DFQATT, CDR2 SNEGSKA (reference sequence).

The rearrangement uses TRBV10-3 and TRBJ2-5; tentatively, D is TRBD2 (5 bases). Deletions cut 4 bases from V and 5 bases from J, with 17 bases between. This CDR3 comprises 15 residues. Germline CDR1 reads ENHRY; CDR2 reads SYGVKD. CDR3 DNA: TGTGCCATCAGTGCCGAGGGCCTGAATGGGGAGACCCAGTACTTC. Protein product: CAISAEGLNGETQYF.

Only one count was recorded for this clonotype. The V and J genes are TRBV6-2 or TRBV6-3 and TRBJ2-1; the D gene is possibly TRBD1 (5 bases). Germline V gene data show CDR1 as MNHEY and CDR2 as SVGEGT. The CDR3 totals 15 residues. The CDR3: CACSYKRGGLNEQFF. CDR3 nucleotides: TGTGCTTGCAGTTACAAAAGGGGTGGTTTGAATGAGCAGTTCTTC.

This clonotype occurred many times. V gene TRBV20-1 combines with J gene TRBJ2-5; possibly TRBD1 for D (6 bases). The germline V and J ends were trimmed by 5 bases and 6 bases, with 10 bases remaining between them. Germline loops: CDR1 DFQATT, CDR2 SNEGSKA (reference sequence). This CDR3 spans 11 amino acids. CDR3 protein: CSARQGKTQYF. In DNA form, the CDR3 reads TGCAGTGCTCGCCAGGGGAAGACCCAGTACTTC.

This clonotype showed up many times. This rearrangement joins TRBV5-4 to TRBJ2-1; 7 positions agree with TRBD1. This CDR3 is 19 amino acids long. The germline CDR1 and CDR2 sequences are SGHNT and YYREEE (reference sequence). V dropped 4 bases and J dropped 5; count of bases not matched to a gene: 21. CDR3 nucleotide sequence: TGTGCCAGCAGCCGAGAAGGGGTGGGCAGGGGGATTCTTAACAATGAGCAGTTCTTC. It is translated as CASSREGVGRGILNNEQFF.

This clonotype was observed many times. The chain employs TRBV6-5 and TRBJ2-7; D possibly uses TRBD1 or TRBD2 (5 bases each). The CDR3 contains 14 residues. Germline loops: CDR1 MNHEY, CDR2 SVGAGI. The ends were cut back, 6 bases at V and 6 bases at J, with 18 bases in the middle. CDR3 loop: CASRRVLGVGEQYF. As DNA, the CDR3 is TGTGCCAGCAGGCGGGTCTTGGGGGTGGGCGAGCAGTACTTC.

The chain carries TRBV20-1 and TRBJ1-5; the D is unclear. The germline V gene has CDR1 DFQATT and CDR2 SNEGSKA (reference sequence). The CDR3 contains 18 residues. V dropped 7 bases and J dropped 4 bases, with 29 bases sitting between them. CDR3 nucleotide sequence: TGCAGTGTCGAAACTCTTGCCCCTGGGCCGATTTGGAATCAGCCCCAGCATTTT. It codes for CSVETLAPGPIWNQPQHF.

Details on this clonotype: One junction end disagrees with the germline gene, perhaps due to a read error. The CDR3 sequence: CASSSQHYNEQFF. CDR3 in DNA: TGCGCCAGCAGTTCACAGCATTACAATGAGCAGTTCTTC. The V gene is TRBV6-1, the J gene TRBJ2-1; no clear D. The CDR3 is made up of 13 amino acids. Germline loops: CDR1 MNHNS, CDR2 SASEGT.

Worth noting for this clonotype: A much larger clone differs from this one at a single base, so this may be a read error. V and J are TRBV28 and TRBJ1-1, with D uncertain. Germline V lookup: CDR1 MDHEN, CDR2 SYDVKM. CDR3 length equals 13 residues. CDR3 loop: CASRPGGKYEALF. The CDR3 DNA reads as TGTGCCAGCAGGCCCGGTGGCAAGTATGAAGCTTTATTT.

This clonotype was found many times. The rearrangement links TRBV12-3 or TRBV12-4 to TRBJ1-6, with D hard to call. The CDR3 is 13 amino acids. Deletions cut 5 bases from V and 5 bases from J, with 7 bases between. The CDR3: CASSPADNSPLHF. As DNA, the CDR3 is TGTGCCAGCAGTCCTGCGGATAATTCACCCCTCCACTTT.

A remark on this clonotype: The CDR3 carries no conserved terminal phenylalanine or tryptophan, so it likely arises from a read error. The CDR3 is CGVEPGFTYNEQFI. The CDR3 DNA reads TGCGGCGTCGAGCCCGGTTTTACATACAATGAGCAGTTCATC. The chain employs TRBV29-1 and TRBJ2-1; D ambiguous. Germline CDR1 and CDR2: SQVTM and ANQGSEA. The CDR3 is 14 amino acids.

This clonotype is medium-sized by share. This chain uses TRBV28 with TRBJ2-1; no reliable D call. Deletions cut 5 bases from V and 5 bases from J, with 16 bases between. Per germline, CDR1 MDHEN and CDR2 SYDVKM. There are 15 residues in the CDR3. The CDR3 sequence: CASSPTSYGNNEQFF. In nucleotides, the CDR3 is TGTGCCAGCAGTCCCACATCTTATGGCAACAATGAGCAGTTCTTC.

About this clonotype: The junction differs from germline at one of its ends, possibly a read error. This chain connects TRBV5-1 to TRBJ2-2; D is possibly TRBD1 (6 bases). This CDR3 is 15 amino acids long. Germline CDR1 SGHRS, CDR2 YFSETQ. CDR3 bases: TGCGCCAGCAGTACGCAGGGGATGGGAACCGGGGAGCTGTTGTTT. Its protein product is CASSTQGMGTGELLF. Full variable domain (outside the CDR3, taken from reference TRBV5-1 and TRBJ2-2): KAGVTQTPRYLIKTRGQQVTLSCSPISGHRSVSWYQQTPGQGLQFLFEYFSETQRNKGNFPGRFSGRQFSNSRSEMNVSTLELGDSALYLCASSTQGMGTGELLFGEGSRLTVL.

A note on this clonotype: The CDR3 ends on some other residue instead of the conserved phenylalanine or tryptophan, so this is likely a read error. DNA of the CDR3: TGTGCCAACAGTGAATTCGCAGTTCGTAGCTCTGGAAGCACCATATATTCT. Its protein is CANSEFAVRSSGSTIYS. The chain uses TRBV25-1 and TRBJ1-3, with D unresolved. The germline CDR1 and CDR2 sequences are MGHDK and SYGVNS. This CDR3 is 17 amino acids long.

The rearrangement links TRBV7-9 to TRBJ2-6; TRBD2 aligns across 11 bases. Germline assignment: CDR1 SEHNR and CDR2 FQNEAQ (reference sequence). V shed 1 base and J 0 bases; nucleotides not matched to a gene: 2. This CDR3 region has 18 residues. CDR3 residues: CASSLVAGGRSGANVLTF. In DNA, the CDR3 is TGTGCCAGCAGCTTAGTAGCGGGAGGGCGCTCTGGGGCCAACGTCCTGACTTTC.

The chain is built from TRBV2 and TRBJ1-5, with unresolved D. There are 17 residues in the CDR3. Looked up from germline, CDR1 is SNHLY and CDR2 is FYNNEI. V was cut by 4 bases and J by 3 bases, with 19 bases left in between. In DNA, the CDR3 is TGTGCCAGCAGTGTCGTCGCAAACCATGGGGACAATCAGCCCCAGCATTTT. It translates to CASSVVANHGDNQPQHF.